The 2 T cell receptor beta chains below come from one sample, sequenced in a study of shared clonotypes between healthy human individuals. Sequenced by immunoSEQ multiplex PCR; TCRdb stores in-frame clones only, minus some. Here the sample spans about a million clones, 70% to 85% being singletons. The sequencing input was memory CD4+ T cells from PBMCs. Specified subset: CD45RA-negative fraction. These receptors were taken from a man aged 18-30 years in good health. Some clones in this sample may be carry-over from other donors' samples.

The rearrangement links TRBV25-1 to TRBJ2-1; TRBD2 aligns across 7 bases. Trimming removed 4 bases from V and 2 bases from J; junction bases left unmatched: 8. This CDR3 spans 16 amino acids. Looked up from germline, CDR1 is MGHDK and CDR2 is SYGVNS. CDR3: CASSGEGTGTYNEQFF. For the CDR3, the DNA is TGTGCCAGCAGTGGGGAGGGGACTGGTACCTACAATGAGCAGTTCTTC.

The chain is built from TRBV2 and TRBJ2-5; 14 nucleotides align to TRBD2. This CDR3 comprises 18 residues. CDR1 is SNHLY, CDR2 FYNNEI, per germline. V dropped 4 bases and J dropped 4; count of bases not matched to a gene: 11. The CDR3 DNA is TGTGCCAGCAGTGTTCGGACTAGCGGGAGGACCTTGGCAGAGACCCAGTACTTC. This encodes CASSVRTSGRTLAETQYF.